This paragraph covers one T cell receptor beta chain sequence. No antigen is known for it. The length of the CDR3 is 15 residues. Looked up from germline, CDR1 is SGDLS and CDR2 is YYNGEE. V was trimmed by 4 bases and J by 1 base, leaving 13 bases between them. This entry is derived from a study of blood T cells in healthy people across ages. Study at large: About one barcoded TCR beta cDNA was captured per two T cells.

Study observations and caveats: Long-lived donors exceeded aged donors in naive CD4+ cells and diversity. Samples with more naive T cells showed higher observed beta diversity. It was not possible, with unsorted PBMCs, to conclusively compare naive and antigen-experienced cells.

Primed by a sample-barcoded 5' primer and a J-beta primer mix, a second PCR proceeded for 7 to 11 cycles. One entry per CDR3 protein, called by TCRdb with MiXCR from the 5' RACE reads. The sample lists roughly 1.5 million distinct CDR3 sequences; approximately 43% were seen once. The chain combines TRBV9 with TRBJ2-3; D gene uncertain. The TCR originated in a woman aged 18-30 years in good health. The sample comprised blood. CDR3: CASSPIGAGTDTQYF. For the CDR3, the DNA is TGTGCCAGCAGCCCAATCGGCGCTGGCACAGATACGCAGTATTTT.